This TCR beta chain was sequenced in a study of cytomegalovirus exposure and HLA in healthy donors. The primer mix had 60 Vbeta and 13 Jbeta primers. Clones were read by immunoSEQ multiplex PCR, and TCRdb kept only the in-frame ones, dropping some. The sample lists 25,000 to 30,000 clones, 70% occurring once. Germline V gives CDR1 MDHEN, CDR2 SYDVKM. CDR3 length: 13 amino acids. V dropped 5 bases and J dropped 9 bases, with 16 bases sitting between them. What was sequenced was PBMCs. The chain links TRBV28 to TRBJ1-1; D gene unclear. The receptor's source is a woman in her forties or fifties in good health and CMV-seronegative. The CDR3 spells CASSRPREMQAFF. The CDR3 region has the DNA TGTGCCAGCAGTCGCCCCCGGGAGATGCAAGCTTTCTTT.